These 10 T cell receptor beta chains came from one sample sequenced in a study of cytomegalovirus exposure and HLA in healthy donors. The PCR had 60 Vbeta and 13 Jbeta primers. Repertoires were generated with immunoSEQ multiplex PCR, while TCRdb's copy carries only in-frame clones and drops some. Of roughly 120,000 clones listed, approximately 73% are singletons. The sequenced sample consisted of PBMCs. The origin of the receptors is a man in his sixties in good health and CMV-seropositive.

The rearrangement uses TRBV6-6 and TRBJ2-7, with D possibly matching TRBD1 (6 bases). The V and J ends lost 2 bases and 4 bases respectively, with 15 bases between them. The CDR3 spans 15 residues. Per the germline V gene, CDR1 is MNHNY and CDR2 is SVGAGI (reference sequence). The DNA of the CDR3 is TGTGCCAGCAGTTACGGGCAGGGGTTGATTTACGAGCAGTACTTC. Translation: CASSYGQGLIYEQYF.

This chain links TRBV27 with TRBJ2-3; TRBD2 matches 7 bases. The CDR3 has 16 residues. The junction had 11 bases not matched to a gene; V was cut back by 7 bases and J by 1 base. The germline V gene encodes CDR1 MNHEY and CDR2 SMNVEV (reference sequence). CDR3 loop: CASTQNGLGGTDTQYF. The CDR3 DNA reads TGTGCCAGCACCCAAAACGGACTAGGGGGCACAGATACGCAGTATTTT.

The CDR3 nucleotides read TGTGCCAGCACACAGGGGTCCCTTGGTGGCTACACCTTC. It codes for CASTQGSLGGYTF. The chain recombines TRBV6-5 with TRBJ1-2, with 7 bases fitting TRBD1. Trimming cost V 7 bases and J 7 bases; bases outside gene matches: 9. The CDR3 consists of 13 residues. Germline-derived CDR1 and CDR2 are MNHEY and SVGAGI.

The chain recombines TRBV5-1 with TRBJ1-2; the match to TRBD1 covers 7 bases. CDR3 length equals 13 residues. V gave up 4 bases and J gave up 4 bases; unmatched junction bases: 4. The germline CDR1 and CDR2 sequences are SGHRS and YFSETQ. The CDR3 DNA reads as TGCGCCAGCAGCGTGGACAGGACCTATGGCTACACCTTC. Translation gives CASSVDRTYGYTF.

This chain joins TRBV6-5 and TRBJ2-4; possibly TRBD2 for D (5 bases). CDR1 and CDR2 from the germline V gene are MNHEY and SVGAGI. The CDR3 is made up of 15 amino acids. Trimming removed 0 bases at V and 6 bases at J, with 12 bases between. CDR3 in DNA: TGTGCCAGCAGTTACTCGAGGGTTGGAAGAAACATTCAGTACTTC. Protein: CASSYSRVGRNIQYF.

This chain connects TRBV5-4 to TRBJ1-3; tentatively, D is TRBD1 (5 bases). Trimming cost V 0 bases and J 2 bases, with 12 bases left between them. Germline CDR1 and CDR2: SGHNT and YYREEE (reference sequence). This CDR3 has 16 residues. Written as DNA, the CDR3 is TGTGCCAGCAGCTTGGCCGGACAACTTCCTGGAAACACCATATATTTT. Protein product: CASSLAGQLPGNTIYF. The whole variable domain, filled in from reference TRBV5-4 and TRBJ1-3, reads ETGVTQSPTHLIKTRGQQVTLRCSSQSGHNTVSWYQQALGQGPQFIFQYYREEENGRGNFPPRFSGLQFPNYSSELNVNALELDDSALYLCASSLAGQLPGNTIYFGEGSWLTVV.

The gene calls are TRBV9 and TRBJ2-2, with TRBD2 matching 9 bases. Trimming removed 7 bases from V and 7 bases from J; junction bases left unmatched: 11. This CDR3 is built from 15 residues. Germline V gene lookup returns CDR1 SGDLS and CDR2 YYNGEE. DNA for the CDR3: TGTGCCAGCGAGGGGAGGACTAGCGCGGGCGGGGAGCTGTTTTTT. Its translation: CASEGRTSAGGELFF.

CDR3 sequence reads: CASSSTTAANQPQHF. DNA for the CDR3: TGTGCCAGCAGTTCGACGACAGCCGCAAATCAGCCCCAGCATTTT. This chain connects TRBV27 to TRBJ1-5; a possible D gene is TRBD1 (5 bases). V was pared by 4 bases and J by 4 bases, with 14 bases between. The CDR3 spans 15 residues. The germline V gene encodes CDR1 MNHEY and CDR2 SMNVEV (reference sequence).

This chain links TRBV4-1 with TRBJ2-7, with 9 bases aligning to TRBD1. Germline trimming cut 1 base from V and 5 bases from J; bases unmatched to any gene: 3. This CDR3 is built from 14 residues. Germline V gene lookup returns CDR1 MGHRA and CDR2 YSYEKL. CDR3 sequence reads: CASSQVTGGNEQYF. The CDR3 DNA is TGCGCCAGCAGCCAAGTAACAGGGGGCAACGAGCAGTACTTC.

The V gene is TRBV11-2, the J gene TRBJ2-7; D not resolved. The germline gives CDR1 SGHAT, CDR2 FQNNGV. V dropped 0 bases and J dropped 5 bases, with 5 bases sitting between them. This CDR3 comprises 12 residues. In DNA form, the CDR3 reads TGTGCCAGCAGCTTAGACCCCGACGAGCAGTACTTC. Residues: CASSLDPDEQYF.